This TCR beta chain was identified during a study of T cells in Graves' hyperthyroidism and ophthalmopathy (dated by TCRdb to about 2019). In terms of the full investigation: Peripheral blood samples were taken at the time of initial diagnosis, prior to any treatment. To identify TCR V-J signatures that set the groups apart, the researchers used a discovery cohort of 90 to 100 patients, made up of around 40 with Graves' ophthalmopathy and some 60 with stable Graves' hyperthyroidism. Prospective prediction of ophthalmopathy was tested in an independent validation cohort of fewer than 20 hyperthyroidism patients and roughly 16 patients who later progressed to ophthalmopathy. For training and testing, the 100 or so patients in the discovery cohort were randomly divided in a 7:3 ratio. Thyroid tissue and blood T-cell repertoires from about six Graves' hyperthyroidism patients were also compared in the study. Following sampling, methimazole starting at 30 mg daily was given to hyperthyroidism patients, and high-dose intravenous methylprednisolone was given to ophthalmopathy patients. The paper describes TCR Vbeta CDR3 sequencing of fewer than 150 peripheral blood samples, made up of about 40 ophthalmopathy patients, 70 to 75 hyperthyroidism patients and about 17 progressor patients.

Points the paper makes about the study in general: Ophthalmopathy was separated from stable hyperthyroidism by a 13 V-J signature model, with 85% to 90% sensitivity and approximately 81% specificity obtained in cross-validation and 80%/75% obtained in testing. Blood samples also contained most of the expanded thyroid clonotypes (frequency above 0.001), which suggests that blood repertoires may reflect thyroid immune responses. During validation, the model predicted progression to ophthalmopathy a median of roughly 7.1 months ahead of onset, with almost 71% sensitivity and 72.22% specificity. No statistical method was used to fix the sample size in advance, and group allocation was not hidden from the investigators.

Moderately to severely active disease, a Clinical Activity Score of at least 3, a NOSPECS grade of at least 4, and a duration under 3 months were present in ophthalmopathy patients. Exclusion was applied to patients with uncontrolled infections, other autoimmune diseases, pregnancy or lactation. Clinical symptoms, serum thyroxine and TRAb, thyroid ultrasound, and orbital computed tomography formed the basis for the diagnoses. PBMCs were isolated from about 10 ml of fresh peripheral blood by Ficoll-Paque density gradient centrifugation. Total RNA was extracted using Trizol reagent, and RNA quality was assessed on an Agilent 2100 Bioanalyzer. In its sample, this clonotype was seen a few times. Its antigen is unknown. This could be a read error, since a much larger clone is one nucleotide away. The TCR beta CDR3 regions were amplified from the RNA transcripts. For the first round of RT-PCR on the TCR CDR3, the HTBI primer set was used together with the Qiagen OneStep RT-PCR kit. Libraries were constructed in a second round of multiplex PCR, after which size selection and purification were carried out. Paired-end sequencing of the libraries was performed with 100 bp reads on an Illumina HiSeq2000. Turning to the authors' computational methods: SOAPnuke was used to process the raw data, removing reads that contained adapters or uncalled bases, had a mean Phred below 15, or lacked an exact match to the constant primer or identifier. High-quality paired reads were merged with COPE v1.2.5, and unique nucleotide sequences were defined as clonotypes. MiTCR v1.1 was used to align the clonotypes against IMGT TRBV, TRBD and TRBJ reference segments. Only V-J combinations with frequency above 0.0001, covering roughly 99% of repertoires, were analysed. A TCS score was defined as the ratio between F50 (clonal expansion) and ExV (chaos), using BLOSUM62-based TCRdist between CDR3 peptides within each V-J. Welch's t-statistics and random forest reduced roughly 540 V-J features to roughly 13, which were used in a naive Bayes classifier (R e1071). The raw public reads went through TCRdb reprocessing: fastp at Q25, MiXCR clone calling, in-frame beta chains kept. Each entry merges the rows of one CDR3 protein and shows their most common DNA and genes. These V and J calls are TCRdb output, not the study's own analysis. The sample table holds around 540,000 distinct CDR3 sequences, of which 15% to 20% were seen once. Jointly, the top ten make up approximately 32% of the sample.

CDR1 DFQATT and CDR2 SNEGSKA were looked up in the germline V gene (reference sequence). Including the terminal cysteine and phenylalanine, the CDR3 comprises 13 residues. The sequence is cut down to CDR3 DNA, 39 bases in frame from base 1. Rearrangement joined TRBV20-1 to TRBJ1-2; D gene: possibly TRBD1, on 5 matching bases. This sequence originates from a woman younger than 45 with Graves' ophthalmopathy. Sequenced input: blood. The bases read TGCAGTGCTAGGGGGCTTGGGAACTATGGCCACACCTTC. Translated, this gives CSARGLGNYGHTF.